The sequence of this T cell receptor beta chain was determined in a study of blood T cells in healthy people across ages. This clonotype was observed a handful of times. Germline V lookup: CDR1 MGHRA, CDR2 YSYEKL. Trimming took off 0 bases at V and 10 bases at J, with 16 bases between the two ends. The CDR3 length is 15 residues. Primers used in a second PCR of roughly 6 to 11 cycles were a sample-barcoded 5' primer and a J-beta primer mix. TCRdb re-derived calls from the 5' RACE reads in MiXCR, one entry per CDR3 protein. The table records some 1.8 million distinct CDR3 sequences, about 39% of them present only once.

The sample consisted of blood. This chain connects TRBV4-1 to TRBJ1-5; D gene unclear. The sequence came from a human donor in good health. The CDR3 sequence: CASSQDPVLGAPQHF. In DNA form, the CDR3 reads TGCGCCAGCAGCCAAGACCCGGTGTTGGGAGCACCCCAGCATTTT.